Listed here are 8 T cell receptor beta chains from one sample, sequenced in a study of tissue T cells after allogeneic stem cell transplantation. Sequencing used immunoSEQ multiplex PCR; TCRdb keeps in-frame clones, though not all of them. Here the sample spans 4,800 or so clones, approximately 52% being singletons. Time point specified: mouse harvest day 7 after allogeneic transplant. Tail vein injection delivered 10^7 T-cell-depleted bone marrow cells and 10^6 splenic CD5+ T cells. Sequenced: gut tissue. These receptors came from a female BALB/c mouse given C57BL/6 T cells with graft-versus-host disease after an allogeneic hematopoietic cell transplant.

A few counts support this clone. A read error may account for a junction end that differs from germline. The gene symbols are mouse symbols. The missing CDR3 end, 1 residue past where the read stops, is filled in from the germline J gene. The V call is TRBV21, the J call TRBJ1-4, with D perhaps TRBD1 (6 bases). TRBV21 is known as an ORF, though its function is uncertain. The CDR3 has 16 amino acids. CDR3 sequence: CASSASGQTSYERLFF. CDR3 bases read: TGTGCTAGCAGTGCCTCGGGACAAACTTCCTACGAAAGATTATTT.

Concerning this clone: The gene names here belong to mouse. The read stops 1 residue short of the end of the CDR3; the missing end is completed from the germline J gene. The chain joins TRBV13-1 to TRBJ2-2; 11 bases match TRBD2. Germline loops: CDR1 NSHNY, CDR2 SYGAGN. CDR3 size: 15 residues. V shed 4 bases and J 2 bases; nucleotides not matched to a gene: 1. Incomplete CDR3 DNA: TGTGCCAGCAGTCGGGACTGGGGGAACACCGGGCAGCTCTAC. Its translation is CASSRDWGNTGQLY. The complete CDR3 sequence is CASSRDWGNTGQLYF.

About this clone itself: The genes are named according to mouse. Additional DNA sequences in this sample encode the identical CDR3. CDR3 bases read: TGTGCCAGCAGCCTCCGGGACATTGCAAACTCCGACTACACC. This translates into CASSLRDIANSDYT. The complete CDR3 sequence is CASSLRDIANSDYTF. J is TRBJ1-2 and V is TRBV13-3; possibly TRBD1 for D (6 bases). Coverage ceases 1 residue before the CDR3 finishes, and the germline J gene fills in the end. V lost 5 bases and J lost 0, with 14 bases in between. The length of the CDR3 is 15 residues. The germline V gene has CDR1 NNHDY and CDR2 SYVADS.

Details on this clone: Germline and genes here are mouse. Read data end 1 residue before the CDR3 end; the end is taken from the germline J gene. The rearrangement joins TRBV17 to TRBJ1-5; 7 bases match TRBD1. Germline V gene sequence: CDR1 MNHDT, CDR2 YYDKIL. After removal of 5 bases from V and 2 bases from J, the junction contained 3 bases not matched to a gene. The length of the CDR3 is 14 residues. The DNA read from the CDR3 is TGTGCTAGCAGTTCCCAGGGGGACAACCAGGCTCCGCTT. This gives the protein CASSSQGDNQAPL. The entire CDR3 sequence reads CASSSQGDNQAPLF.

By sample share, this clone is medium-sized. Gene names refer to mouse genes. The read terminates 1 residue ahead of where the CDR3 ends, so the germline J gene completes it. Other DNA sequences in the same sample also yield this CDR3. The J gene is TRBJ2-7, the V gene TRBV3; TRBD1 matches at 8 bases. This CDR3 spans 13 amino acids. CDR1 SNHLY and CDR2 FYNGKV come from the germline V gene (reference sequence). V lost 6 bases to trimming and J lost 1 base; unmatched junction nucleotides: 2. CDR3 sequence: CASRRQGSYEQYF. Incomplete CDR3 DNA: TGTGCCAGCAGACGACAGGGGTCCTATGAACAGTAC.

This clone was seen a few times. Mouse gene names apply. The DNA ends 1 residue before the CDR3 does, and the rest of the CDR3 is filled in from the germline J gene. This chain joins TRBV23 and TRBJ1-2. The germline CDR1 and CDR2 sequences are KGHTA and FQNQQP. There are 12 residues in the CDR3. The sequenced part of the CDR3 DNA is TGCTCCAGCAGTCAATCAAACTCCGACTACACC. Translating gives CSSSQSNSDYT. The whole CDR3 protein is CSSSQSNSDYTF.

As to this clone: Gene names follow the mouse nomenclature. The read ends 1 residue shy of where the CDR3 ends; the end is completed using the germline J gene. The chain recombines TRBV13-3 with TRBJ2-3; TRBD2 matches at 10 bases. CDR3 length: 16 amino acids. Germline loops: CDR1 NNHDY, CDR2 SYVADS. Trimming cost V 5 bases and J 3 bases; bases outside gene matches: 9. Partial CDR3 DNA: TGTGCCAGCAGACTCGACTGGGGGGAGGAGGCAGAAACGCTGTAT. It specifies CASRLDWGEEAETLY. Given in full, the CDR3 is CASRLDWGEEAETLYF.

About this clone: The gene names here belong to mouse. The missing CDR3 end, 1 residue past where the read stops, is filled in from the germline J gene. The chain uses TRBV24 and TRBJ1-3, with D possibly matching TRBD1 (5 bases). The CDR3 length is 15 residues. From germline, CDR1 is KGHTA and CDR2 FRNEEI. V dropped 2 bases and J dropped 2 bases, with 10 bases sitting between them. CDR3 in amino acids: CASSLPRRAGNTLYF. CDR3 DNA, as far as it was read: TGTGCCAGCAGTCTGCCCCGCAGGGCTGGAAATACGCTCTAT.